This T cell receptor (beta chain) is from a study of tumor-infiltrating lymphocytes in primary liver carcinoma. Study-level background: The number of productive TCRbeta reads per sample ranged from roughly 3.65 to 7.13 million and was similar across tissue types. Overall study findings and caveats: Tumor region pairs shared more overlap than did tumor-adjacent and tumor-blood pairs.

For blood RNA, unsorted whole blood served as the source, and germline DNA was extracted too. No treatment had been given to the patients, who were chronically infected with HBV. With respect to this clonotype: What it recognizes is unknown.

Germline V gene lookup returns CDR1 SGHRS and CDR2 YFSETQ. The length of the CDR3 is 15 residues. Trimming left V 1 base short and J 3 bases short, with 13 bases between. The input was 450 to 550 ng total RNA; TCR beta cDNA was made from it with a constant-region primer. ARM-PCR, slightly modified, supplied the TCR beta libraries through three nested multiplex PCR rounds. A C-beta reverse primer was combined with TRBV1-TRBV30 forward primers in the first two PCR rounds, and each round had roughly 9 cycles. TCRdb redid the calling of the multiplex PCR reads with MiXCR, one entry per CDR3 protein. Seen here are fewer than 400,000 distinct CDR3 sequences, over 55% observed once, and the top ten hold approximately 9%.

The V call is TRBV5-1, the J call TRBJ2-5; tentative D call: TRBD2 (5 bases). The TCR sequence derives from a man aged 35-49 years with primary liver carcinoma and hepatitis B virus infection. Sequencing input: peripheral blood. The CDR3 reads CASSLLSSGEETQYF. As DNA, the CDR3 is TGCGCCAGCAGCTTGTTATCGAGCGGCGAAGAGACCCAGTACTTC.